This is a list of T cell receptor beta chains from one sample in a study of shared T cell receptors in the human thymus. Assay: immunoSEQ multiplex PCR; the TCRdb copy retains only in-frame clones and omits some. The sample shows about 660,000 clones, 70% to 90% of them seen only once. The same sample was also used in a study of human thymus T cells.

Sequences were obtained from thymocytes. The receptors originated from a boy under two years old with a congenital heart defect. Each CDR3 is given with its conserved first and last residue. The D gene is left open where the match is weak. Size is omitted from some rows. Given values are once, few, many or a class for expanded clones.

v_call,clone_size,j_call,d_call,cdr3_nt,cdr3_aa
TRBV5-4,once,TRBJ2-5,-,TGTGCCAGCAGCTCGGAGGGCTCAGAGACCCAGTACTTC,CASSSEGSETQYF
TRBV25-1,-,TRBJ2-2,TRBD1,TGTGCCAGCGCCCGACCGGGACAGGGGACCACCGGGGAGCTGTTTTTT,CASARPGQGTTGELFF
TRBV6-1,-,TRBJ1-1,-,TGTGCCAGCAGGGGAACAGGGACTGAAGCTTTCTTT,CASRGTGTEAFF
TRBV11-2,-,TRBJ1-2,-,TGTGCCAGCAGCTTGTATAACTATGGCTACACCTTC,CASSLYNYGYTF
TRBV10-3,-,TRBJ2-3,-,TGTGCCATCAGTGAGTCCCAACCCGGGGATACGCAGTATTTT,CAISESQPGDTQYF
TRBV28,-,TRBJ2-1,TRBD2,TGTGCCAGCAGTTCCCTAGCGGAGCCCTCCTACAATGAGCAGTTCTTC,CASSSLAEPSYNEQFF
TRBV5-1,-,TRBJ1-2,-,TGCGCCAGCAGAACCCCCGGGGGGGGTGGCTACACCTTC,CASRTPGGGGYTF
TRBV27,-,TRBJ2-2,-,TGTGCCAGCAGGGTCTCAGGCCCCCGAAGTTCCGGGGAGCTGTTTTTT,CASRVSGPRSSGELFF
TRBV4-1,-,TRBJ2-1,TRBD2,TGCGCCAGCAGCCAAGAGTCCAAGTTGGTAGCGGGAGCGGGCAATGAGCAGTTCTTC,CASSQESKLVAGAGNEQFF
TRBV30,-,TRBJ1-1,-,TGTGCCTGGAGTGTGGGGAGACACACTGAAGCTTTCTTT,CAWSVGRHTEAFF
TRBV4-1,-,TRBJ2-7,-,TGCGCCAGCAGCCAAGATTCCGTGGGAGCGGGCCTTAGCTCCTACGAGCAGTACTTC,CASSQDSVGAGLSSYEQYF